The clone carrying this T cell receptor (beta chain) was counted only a few times. Its antigen remains unknown. Germline loops: CDR1 DFQATT, CDR2 SNEGSKA (reference sequence). V was pared by 0 bases and J by 5 bases, with 5 bases of the junction left unmatched. This CDR3 comprises 15 residues. One entry per CDR3 protein, called by TCRdb with MiXCR from the 5' RACE reads. The sample contains hundreds of thousands of distinct CDR3 sequences, around 17% of which appear only once. These data belong to a study of T-cell memory formation after mild COVID-19. Study-level findings and limits: Cross-reactive memory apparently joined, as some responding clones appeared in pre-infection memory. Chiefly within CM and EM were the contracting CD4+ clones; CD8+ ones were within EMRA.

The receptor comes from a man younger than 35 who had mild COVID-19 (a few samples of this study predate the infection). Cell type and time point are not known. The chain combines TRBV20-1 with TRBJ2-5; 11 bases match TRBD1. Sample: PBMCs or a T cell subset sorted from them (not recorded which). DNA of the CDR3: TGCAGTGCTAGAGAGGGGACAGGGGGTTGGGAGACCCAGTACTTC. This encodes CSAREGTGGWETQYF.